This T cell receptor (beta chain) was sequenced for a study of blood T cells in healthy people across ages. Study details: Capture by template switching was about one barcoded beta molecule per two T cells. Regarding the study as a whole: Significant beta diversity loss was already apparent by age approximately 40, declining roughly linearly.

V lost 0 bases and J lost 0, with 6 bases in between. Per the germline V gene, CDR1 is LGHNA and CDR2 is YSLEER. This CDR3 spans 15 amino acids. The use of a sample-barcoded 5' primer and a J-beta primer mix characterized a second PCR of about 7 to 12 cycles. Every sample gave at least 2.5 million paired-end reads containing CDR3. TCRdb re-derived calls from the 5' RACE reads in MiXCR, one entry per CDR3 protein. Among around 1.5 million distinct CDR3 sequences, approximately 59% were seen once, and the ten largest hold over 5.5%. In regard to this clonotype: The antigen is undetermined.

This TCR was sampled from a young man in good health. Sequencing used blood. The genes are TRBV4-3 and TRBJ2-4, with D hard to call. CDR3 nucleotides: TGCGCCAGCAGCCAAGATGATATAGCCAAAAACATTCAGTACTTC. Its translation: CASSQDDIAKNIQYF.